The 8 T cell receptor beta chains below all came from one sample that was sequenced in a study of shared clonotypes between healthy human individuals. TCRdb keeps only in-frame clones here, not all; method: immunoSEQ multiplex PCR. Here the sample spans 1.4 million or so clones, just under 99% being singletons. The sequenced sample consisted of naive CD4+ T cells sorted from blood. Noted subset: CD45RA+ positively selected. These receptor sequences come from a man aged 25 to 40 in good health.

The chain carries TRBV5-5 and TRBJ2-5; D is unresolved. The CDR3 is made up of 17 amino acids. Looked up from germline, CDR1 is SGHKS and CDR2 is YYEKEE (reference sequence). V lost 0 bases and J lost 1, with 16 bases in between. For the CDR3, the DNA is TGTGCCAGCAGCTTGGCTGGTGGGCAGATTGGCCAAGAGACCCAGTACTTC. It is translated as CASSLAGGQIGQETQYF. The whole variable domain, remainder taken from reference TRBV5-5 and TRBJ2-5, is DAGVTQSPTHLIKTRGQQVTLRCSPISGHKSVSWYQQVLGQGPQFIFQYYEKEERGRGNFPDRFSARQFPNYSSELNVNALLLGDSALYLCASSLAGGQIGQETQYFGPGTRLLVL.

The chain joins TRBV7-2 to TRBJ1-2, with unresolved D. CDR1 SGHTA and CDR2 FQGNSA come from the germline V gene. The CDR3 length is 11 residues. Deletions cut 1 base from V and 10 bases from J, with 7 bases between. The DNA of the CDR3 is TGTGCCAGCAGCTTAGTAGGCGACTACACCTTC. It specifies CASSLVGDYTF.

This clone was picked up one time. The CDR3 spells CASSDRSGTQYF. The CDR3 DNA follows: TGCGCCAGCAGTGACCGTAGTGGGACCCAGTACTTC. V usage is TRBV10-1 and J usage is TRBJ2-5; D is uncertain. The CDR3 contains 12 residues. Germline V CDR1 and CDR2: WNHNN, SYGVQD (reference sequence). V lost 3 bases, J lost 7 bases, and 9 bases lay in between.

This sequence joins TRBV28 and TRBJ1-4; possible D gene TRBD1, 5 bases. The V end was cut by 5 bases, the J end by 8 bases, with 18 bases between. CDR1 is MDHEN and CDR2 is SYDVKM in the germline V gene. CDR3 size: 15 residues. CDR3 loop: CASSLPRGMEEKLFF. In DNA, the CDR3 is TGTGCCAGCAGTCTCCCACGGGGGATGGAGGAAAAACTGTTTTTT.

The chain combines TRBV25-1 with TRBJ1-2; D call uncertain. Germline assignment: CDR1 MGHDK and CDR2 SYGVNS. This CDR3 spans 13 amino acids. Trimming pared 4 bases from V and 5 bases from J, leaving 11 bases between. CDR3 loop: CASSANTGYGYTF. DNA for the CDR3: TGTGCCAGCAGTGCAAACACGGGTTATGGCTACACCTTC.

This clone was seen only once. CDR3 sequence: CASSPHEAGPGVTNQPQHF. The DNA for the CDR3 is TGTGCCAGTAGTCCCCACGAGGCGGGGCCAGGGGTTACCAATCAGCCCCAGCATTTT. The chain employs TRBV19 and TRBJ1-5; D is possibly TRBD1 (6 bases). With 5 bases removed from V and 3 bases from J, the gap between germline ends came to 26 bases. Looked up from germline, CDR1 is LNHDA and CDR2 is SQIVND (reference sequence). This CDR3 is 19 amino acids long.

The CDR3 DNA reads as TGTGCCAGCGGGAAGGGCCGATTCTATGGCTACACCTTC. This codes for CASGKGRFYGYTF. The chain carries TRBV5-8 and TRBJ1-2; D uncertain. Germline loops: CDR1 SGHTS, CDR2 YDEGEE. Trimming cost V 7 bases and J 4 bases, with 14 bases left between them. The CDR3 sequence is 13 residues long.

J is TRBJ2-5 and V is TRBV2; possibly TRBD1 for D (7 bases). There are 17 residues in the CDR3. Trimming cost V 7 bases and J 5 bases, with 26 bases left between them. The germline CDR1 and CDR2 sequences are SNHLY and FYNNEI. The CDR3 bases are TGTGCCAGCATTCTCGTGGGGACCAGGGGGGCCTGGGAGACCCAGTACTTC. It encodes CASILVGTRGAWETQYF.